One and the same sample provided the 6 T cell receptor beta chains below, sequenced in a study of shared clonotypes between healthy human individuals. Profiling relied on immunoSEQ multiplex PCR, and the TCRdb table lists in-frame clones only, not all of them. In the table there are roughly 2 million clones, roughly 95% of which are singletons. Selected positively for CCR7 and CD45RO-negative, naive CD8 cells excluded terminally differentiated effector memory CD45RA+ cells. The sample comprised naive CD8+ T cells sorted from blood. Every receptor here comes from a young man in good health.

This chain links TRBV13 with TRBJ2-1, with D unresolved. CDR1 is PRHDT, CDR2 FYEKMQ, per germline (reference sequence). This CDR3 spans 16 amino acids. With 3 bases removed from V and 0 bases from J, the gap between germline ends came to 12 bases. Written as DNA, the CDR3 is TGTGCCAGCAGCTTCCCCAGTCGGAGCTCCTACAATGAGCAGTTCTTC. Its translation is CASSFPSRSSYNEQFF.

This clone was picked up one time. The chain recombines TRBV28 with TRBJ1-5; tentative D call: TRBD1 (5 bases). There are 15 residues in the CDR3. Looked up from germline, CDR1 is MDHEN and CDR2 is SYDVKM. V gave up 2 bases and J gave up 11 bases, with 19 bases separating them. The CDR3 nucleotides are TGTGCCAGCAGTTTAAGAGGGGCCCCCATTGGGGCCCAGCATTTT. Its translation: CASSLRGAPIGAQHF.

V gene TRBV5-1 combines with J gene TRBJ2-4, with 11 bases aligning to TRBD1. This CDR3 has 14 residues. V dropped 4 bases and J dropped 8; count of bases not matched to a gene: 5. Germline CDR1 reads SGHRS; CDR2 reads YFSETQ. CDR3 DNA sequence: TGCGCCAGCAGCCCATGGACAGGGGGCGACATTCAGTACTTC. It translates to CASSPWTGGDIQYF.

This chain joins TRBV5-4 and TRBJ2-7, with 8 bases identical to TRBD1. The CDR3 consists of 16 residues. J was trimmed by 2 bases and V by 3 bases; bases with no gene match: 10. Germline CDR1 SGHNT, CDR2 YYREEE (reference sequence). The CDR3: CASSSGQGLGTYEQYF. CDR3 bases: TGTGCCAGCAGCTCAGGACAGGGTTTGGGTACCTACGAGCAGTACTTC. The full variable domain, its missing parts supplied by reference TRBV5-4 and TRBJ2-7, is ETGVTQSPTHLIKTRGQQVTLRCSSQSGHNTVSWYQQALGQGPQFIFQYYREEENGRGNFPPRFSGLQFPNYSSELNVNALELDDSALYLCASSSGQGLGTYEQYFGPGTRLTVT.

The chain uses TRBV4-1 and TRBJ2-1, with no clear D. CDR1 and CDR2 (germline): MGHRA, YSYEKL. This CDR3 is 15 amino acids long. V gave up 0 bases and J gave up 0 bases, with 6 bases separating them. As DNA, the CDR3 is TGCGCCAGCAGCCAAGATATAATCTCCTACAATGAGCAGTTCTTC. Protein product: CASSQDIISYNEQFF.

The J gene is TRBJ2-2, the V gene TRBV30; the D gene is possibly TRBD2 (5 bases). The V end was cut by 5 bases, the J end by 7 bases, with 11 bases between. The CDR3 loop spans 12 amino acids. Germline values: CDR1 GTSNPN, CDR2 SVGIG (reference sequence). The CDR3 sequence: CAWDDGGGELFF. The CDR3 DNA sequence: TGTGCCTGGGACGACGGAGGCGGGGAGCTGTTTTTT.